This entry describes one T cell receptor (beta chain). Authors' methods: Amplification from reference gene primers served as the basis for estimated nucleated cell counts. The method was immunoSEQ multiplex PCR; TCRdb's version includes in-frame clones alone and lacks a portion of them. From that table come the V and J calls and clone size; the DNA was used to work out D and trimming. The sample contains 72,000 or so clones, 70% to 85% of which appear only once. The sample comes from a study of blood T cell repertoires in COVID-19. Turning to the study itself: In each case, the material was cDNA or gDNA derived from T cells, B-cell-depleted T cells, or PBMCs.

This CDR3 has 15 amino acids. Per the germline V gene, CDR1 is SNHLY and CDR2 is FYNNEI. Germline trimming cut 7 bases from V and 2 bases from J; bases unmatched to any gene: 3. This chain links TRBV2 with TRBJ2-6; 9 positions agree with TRBD1. This sequence originates from a man older than 75 with active COVID-19. Specimen: peripheral blood. This chain's CDR3 is CASIRDRAGANVLTF. The CDR3 bases are TGTGCCAGCATTCGGGACAGGGCTGGGGCCAACGTCCTGACTTTC.